This T cell receptor beta chain appears in the sequencing data of a study of T cells after yellow fever vaccination. Points on this clonotype: What it recognizes is unknown.

Study results and limitations: Most primary-vaccination clones recurred post-booster (just under 98% CD4, 88% CD8). Clonotypes found in both CD4 and CD8 compartments made up a small share. Weaker overall, the secondary response nonetheless peaked faster (day 5 versus 15).

The CDR3 length is 13 residues. Germline V gene data show CDR1 as SQVTM and CDR2 as ANQGSEA. J was trimmed by 6 bases and V by 6 bases; bases with no gene match: 10. Using its own MiXCR run on the 5' RACE reads, TCRdb lists one record per CDR3 protein. The table includes under 200,000 distinct CDR3 sequences, approximately 11% detected once. The material sequenced was CD8+ T cells sorted from PBMCs, taken 15 days after the yellow fever booster vaccination. This clonotype was obtained from a man aged 18-30 years who received the YFV17D yellow fever vaccine. J is TRBJ1-1 and V is TRBV29-1, with 7 bases fitting TRBD1. CDR3 bases: TGCAGCGTGCTGACAGGGCGGGAAGCTGAAGCTTTCTTT. Translated, it gives CSVLTGREAEAFF.